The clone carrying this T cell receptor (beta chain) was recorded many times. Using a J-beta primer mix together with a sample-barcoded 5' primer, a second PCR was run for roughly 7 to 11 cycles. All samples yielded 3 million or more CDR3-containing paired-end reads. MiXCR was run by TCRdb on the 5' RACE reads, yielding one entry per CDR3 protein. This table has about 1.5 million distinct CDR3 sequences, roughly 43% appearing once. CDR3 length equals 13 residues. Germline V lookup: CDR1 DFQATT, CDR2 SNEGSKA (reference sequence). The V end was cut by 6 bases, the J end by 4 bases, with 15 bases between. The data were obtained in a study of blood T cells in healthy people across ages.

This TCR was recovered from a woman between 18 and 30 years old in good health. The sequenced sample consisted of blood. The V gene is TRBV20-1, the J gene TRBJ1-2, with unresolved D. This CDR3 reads CSAPELQRYGYTF. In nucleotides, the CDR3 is TGCAGTGCCCCCGAGCTACAGCGCTATGGCTACACCTTC.